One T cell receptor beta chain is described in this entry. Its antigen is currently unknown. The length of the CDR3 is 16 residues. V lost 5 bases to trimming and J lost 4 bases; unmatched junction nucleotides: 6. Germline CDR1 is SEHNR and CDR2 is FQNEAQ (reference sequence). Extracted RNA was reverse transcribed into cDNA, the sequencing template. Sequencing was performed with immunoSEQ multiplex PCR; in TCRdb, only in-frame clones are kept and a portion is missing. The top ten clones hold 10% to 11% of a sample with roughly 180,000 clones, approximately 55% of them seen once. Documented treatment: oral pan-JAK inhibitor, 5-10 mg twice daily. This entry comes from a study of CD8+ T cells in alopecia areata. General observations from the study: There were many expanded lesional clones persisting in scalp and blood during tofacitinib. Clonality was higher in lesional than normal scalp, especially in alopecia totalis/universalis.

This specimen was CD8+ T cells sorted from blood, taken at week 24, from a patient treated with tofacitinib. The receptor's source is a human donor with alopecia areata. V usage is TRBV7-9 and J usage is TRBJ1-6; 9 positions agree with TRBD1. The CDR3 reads CASSAWTGAYNSPLHF. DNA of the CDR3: TGTGCCAGCAGCGCCTGGACAGGGGCGTATAATTCACCCCTCCACTTT.